The TCR beta chain described here comes from a study of monozygotic twins with inflammatory bowel disease. Blood was collected, more than 2 ml per donor. Germline V CDR1 and CDR2: PRHDT, FYEKMQ (reference sequence). The CDR3 consists of 15 residues. Remarks on this clonotype: Its antigen is not known.

Study findings and constraints: Twin concordance left repertoire similarity unchanged, with limited power a possible explanation for this lack of difference.

Eight separate reactions for every sample produced the cDNA. Addition of UMIs with a 6-nucleotide sample barcode was achieved by template switching. From its re-call of the 5' RACE reads, TCRdb lists each CDR3 protein once, without DNA. The sample has about 440,000 distinct CDR3 sequences, and its top ten clones hold more than 2%. The clonotype comes from a human donor with ulcerative colitis or Crohn's disease, or a healthy co-twin of an affected twin (not recorded which). This rearrangement joins TRBV13 to TRBJ1-3; TCRdb names TRBD1, which stays unverified in the absence of DNA. The sequencing input was blood. The CDR3 spells CASSTTGESGNTIYF.